This TCR beta chain was captured by sequencing in a study of blood T cell repertoires in COVID-19. Trimming cost V 6 bases and J 5 bases, with 13 bases left between them. CDR3 length: 14 residues. Germline V CDR1 and CDR2: SGHTA, FQGTGA. Assay: immunoSEQ multiplex PCR; the TCRdb copy retains only in-frame clones and omits some. The sample records about 250,000 clones, roughly nine tenths being singletons. The sample consisted of PBMCs or T cells enriched from blood (not recorded which). The receptor was derived from a young woman with acute COVID-19. V gene TRBV7-3 combines with J gene TRBJ2-2; the D gene is possibly TRBD1 (6 bases). CDR3 bases: TGTGCCAGCAGGCTCACACAGGGTACCGGGGAGCTGTTTTTT. Translated: CASRLTQGTGELFF.